In its sample, the clone carrying this T cell receptor (beta chain) was seen many times. Antigen unknown. The DNA is left out, because the CDR3 cannot be placed on it with certainty; the CDR3 is given as TCRdb lists it. The data are from a study of blood T cells in healthy people across ages. Study conclusions and caveats: Calculation of diversity from one million T cells yielded estimates considered to be underestimates.

The CDR3 length equals 14 residues, ends included. CDR1 and CDR2 (germline): LNHNV, YYDKDF (reference sequence). For the second PCR, which ran for 7 to 11 cycles, a sample-barcoded 5' primer and a J-beta primer mix were used. TCRdb itself ran the 5' RACE reads through MiXCR, one entry per CDR3 protein. The sample lists 1.5 million to 2 million distinct CDR3 sequences, roughly 27% seen once, with 7.7% in the top ten. Healthy Russian Caucasian donors spanned ages roughly 6 to 90 years. The study isolated at least 7 million PBMCs from each sample. The total RNA that was extracted per sample amounted to at least 5.5 micrograms.

This chain uses TRBV15 with TRBJ2-1; the table gives TRBD1 as D, unverified against the DNA. Sequences were obtained from blood. This receptor was taken from a woman in her twenties or thirties in good health. This CDR3 reads CATSAFGAGGEQFF.